What follows are 10 T cell receptor beta chains derived from one specimen sequenced in a study of Tregs in tolerant kidney transplant recipients. Clones were sequenced by immunoSEQ multiplex PCR, and TCRdb holds only the in-frame ones, with some missing. The sample records some 70,000 clones, around nine tenths being singletons. The source material was CD8+ T cells from blood, sampled before the transplant. The receptors here all came from a human donor who received a combined kidney and bone marrow transplant.

This clone showed up just once. The rearrangement joins TRBV7-9 to TRBJ2-5; TRBD2 matches at 16 bases. The germline gives CDR1 SEHNR, CDR2 FQNEAQ (reference sequence). With 3 bases clipped from V and 0 bases from J, the junction kept 7 bases outside the gene matches. The CDR3 covers 19 residues. The CDR3 reads CASSFRGLAGGSYQETQYF. CDR3 coding DNA: TGTGCCAGCAGCTTTCGGGGACTAGCGGGAGGGTCGTACCAAGAGACCCAGTACTTC.

The chain carries TRBV7-3 and TRBJ2-5; D might be TRBD2 (6 bases). The CDR3 extends over 13 amino acids. The V gene lost 3 bases and the J gene lost 7 bases, with 12 bases spanning the gap. CDR1 and CDR2 from the germline V gene are SGHTA and FQGTGA. CDR3 coding DNA: TGTGCCAGCAGCTTGGGTATGGGAGGGACCCAGTACTTC. It specifies CASSLGMGGTQYF.

This clone is a singleton in its sample. The chain uses TRBV4-3 and TRBJ2-7; 8 bases are shared with TRBD2. This CDR3 is 14 amino acids long. From germline, CDR1 is LGHNA and CDR2 YSLEER. V gave up 0 bases and J gave up 5 bases; unmatched junction bases: 3. The CDR3 protein is CASSQESSGHEQYF. The CDR3, as DNA: TGCGCCAGCAGCCAAGAGTCTAGCGGGCACGAGCAGTACTTC.

Only one count was recorded for this clone. The rearrangement links TRBV4-3 to TRBJ2-1; TRBD1 aligns across 8 bases. Germline loops: CDR1 LGHNA, CDR2 YSLEER. This CDR3 region has 17 residues. J lost 6 bases, V lost 0 bases, and 10 bases had no gene match. The CDR3 is CASSQEGTPDRVNEQFF. The CDR3 nucleotides read TGCGCCAGCAGCCAAGAGGGGACTCCGGACAGGGTCAATGAGCAGTTCTTC.

V is TRBV30 and J is TRBJ1-1; D is unclear. The CDR3 contains 10 residues. Germline V gene sequence: CDR1 GTSNPN, CDR2 SVGIG (reference sequence). Trimming removed 2 bases at V and 5 bases at J, with 3 bases between. CDR3 nucleotides: TGTGCCTGGAGTTATACTGAAGCTTTCTTT. It is translated as CAWSYTEAFF.

This rearrangement joins TRBV6-1 to TRBJ2-7; D unclear. V lost 0 bases and J 4 bases, leaving 16 bases between the germline ends. The CDR3 has 16 residues. Germline V gene sequence: CDR1 MNHNS, CDR2 SASEGT. The CDR3, as DNA: TGTGCCAGCAGTGAAGCGCAATGGCAGCAACTATACGAGCAGTACTTC. It is translated as CASSEAQWQQLYEQYF.

Turning to this clone: Other DNA sequences in this specimen translate into the identical CDR3. The chain is built from TRBV9 and TRBJ1-6, with a weak D call TRBD1 (6 bases). The CDR3 extends over 16 amino acids. In germline, CDR1 is SGDLS, CDR2 YYNGEE. V was pared by 4 bases and J by 0 bases, with 11 bases between. CDR3 bases: TGTGCCAGCAGCCCAGGACAGAGCTCCTATAATTCACCCCTCCACTTT. Translated: CASSPGQSSYNSPLHF.

The chain recombines TRBV5-4 with TRBJ1-1; maybe TRBD1 (5 bases). V was shortened by 0 bases and J by 3 bases, with 9 bases between the two germline ends. Germline CDR1 is SGHNT and CDR2 is YYREEE (reference sequence). This CDR3 region has 14 residues. CDR3 nucleotide sequence: TGTGCCAGCAGCTTGGAGCGCAGGGACACTGAAGCTTTCTTT. Its protein is CASSLERRDTEAFF.

With respect to this clone: Other nucleotide sequences in the sample specify the same CDR3. This chain links TRBV9 with TRBJ1-6, with D maybe TRBD1 (6 bases). CDR3 size: 18 residues. The germline CDR1 and CDR2 sequences are SGDLS and YYNGEE. The germline V and J ends were trimmed by 3 bases and 3 bases, with 19 bases remaining between them. Written as DNA, the CDR3 is TGTGCCAGCAGCGCTGACCCCTCAACAGGGCTCTATAATTCACCCCTCCACTTT. Translating it yields CASSADPSTGLYNSPLHF. Full variable domain (rest looked up from reference TRBV9 and TRBJ1-6): DSGVTQTPKHLITATGQRVTLRCSPRSGDLSVYWYQQSLDQGLQFLIQYYNGEERAKGNILERFSAQQFPDLHSELNLSSLELGDSALYFCASSADPSTGLYNSPLHFGNGTRLTVT.

CDR3 DNA: TGTGCCTGGAGTGACCGGGGGGCGGTCTACGAGCAGTACTTC. This encodes CAWSDRGAVYEQYF. This chain uses TRBV30 with TRBJ2-7; maybe TRBD2 (7 bases). The germline CDR1 and CDR2 sequences are GTSNPN and SVGIG (reference sequence). V gave up 1 base and J gave up 3 bases, with 13 bases separating them. The CDR3 consists of 14 residues.